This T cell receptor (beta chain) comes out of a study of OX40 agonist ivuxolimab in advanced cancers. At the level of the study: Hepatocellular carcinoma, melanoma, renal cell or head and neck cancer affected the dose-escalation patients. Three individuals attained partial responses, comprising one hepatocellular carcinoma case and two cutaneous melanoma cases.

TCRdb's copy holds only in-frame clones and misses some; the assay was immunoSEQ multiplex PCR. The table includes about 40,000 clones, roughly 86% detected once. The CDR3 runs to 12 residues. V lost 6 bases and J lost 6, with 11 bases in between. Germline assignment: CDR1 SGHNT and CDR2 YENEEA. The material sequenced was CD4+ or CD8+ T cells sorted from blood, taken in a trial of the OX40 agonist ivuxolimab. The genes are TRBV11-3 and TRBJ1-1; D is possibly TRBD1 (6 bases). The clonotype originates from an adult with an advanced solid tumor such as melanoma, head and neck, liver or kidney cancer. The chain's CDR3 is CASSYDRSEAFF. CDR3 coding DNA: TGTGCCAGCAGTTACGACAGGTCTGAAGCTTTCTTT.